This T cell receptor (beta chain) was sequenced for a study of blood T cell repertoires in COVID-19. Across the whole study: Researchers got acute and convalescent COVID-19 samples from the United States, Italy and Spain.

The CDR3 is made up of 13 amino acids. V lost 5 bases to trimming and J lost 6 bases, with 14 bases between them. Germline V gene sequence: CDR1 SGHTA, CDR2 FQGTGA. The authors' processing: Estimation of nucleated cell counts relied on the amplification of reference gene primers. Data came from immunoSEQ multiplex PCR; TCRdb stores just in-frame clones and leaves some out. Clone size and the V and J calls come from that table; the DNA yielded D and trimming. The sample lists some 130,000 clones, 84% occurring once. This clonotype originated in a man aged 60-69 years with acute or convalescent COVID-19. The V gene is TRBV7-3, the J gene TRBJ2-7; maybe TRBD1 (6 bases). Sequencing used peripheral blood. CDR3: CASSPRGFGEQYF. CDR3 nucleotides: TGTGCCAGCAGCCCAAGGGGGTTCGGCGAGCAGTACTTC.